These 26 T cell receptor beta chains were all obtained from the same sample, sequenced in a study of T cell changes during pregnancy in multiple sclerosis. Measured with immunoSEQ multiplex PCR; TCRdb has only the in-frame clones, and not every one. The sample consists of approximately 60,000 clones, 94% of them appearing once. Sequenced material: CD8+ T cells from peripheral blood mononuclear cells, taken in the third trimester of pregnancy. Receptors originate from a female donor with multiple sclerosis, enrolled in a pregnancy study.

This chain joins TRBV27 and TRBJ2-7; TRBD1 matches at 7 bases. Germline values: CDR1 MNHEY, CDR2 SMNVEV (reference sequence). The CDR3 runs to 15 residues. V dropped 2 bases and J dropped 3; count of bases not matched to a gene: 7. CDR3 in amino acids: CASSLKGAGRYEQYF. The CDR3 DNA reads as TGTGCCAGCAGTTTAAAGGGGGCAGGTCGCTACGAGCAGTACTTC.

This clone showed up just once. The V gene is TRBV6-6, the J gene TRBJ2-1; 9 bases are a match to TRBD1. The ends lost 2 bases at V and 5 bases at J; junction bases unmatched: 4. Germline CDR1 is MNHNY and CDR2 is SVGAGI (reference sequence). The CDR3 is 15 residues long. CDR3 protein: CASSYPGQGNNEQFF. The CDR3 DNA reads as TGTGCCAGCAGTTACCCGGGACAGGGTAACAATGAGCAGTTCTTC.

This clone was picked up one time. The CDR3 bases are TGTGCCAGCAGCTTGGTCGGGACAGGGAGGTACGAGCAGTACTTC. Its protein product is CASSLVGTGRYEQYF. The rearrangement links TRBV5-5 to TRBJ2-7; TRBD1 agrees at 9 bases. With 0 bases clipped from V and 4 bases from J, the junction kept 5 bases outside the gene matches. This CDR3 region has 15 residues. Germline V gene sequence: CDR1 SGHKS, CDR2 YYEKEE (reference sequence).

The chain has TRBV6-5 and TRBJ2-3, with a possible D match to TRBD2 (5 bases). Germline V gene data show CDR1 as MNHEY and CDR2 as SVGAGI. The CDR3 is 14 residues long. V lost 0 bases to trimming and J lost 3 bases, with 7 bases between them. In DNA, the CDR3 is TGTGCCAGCAGTTACTCACTAGTAACAGATACGCAGTATTTT. Protein: CASSYSLVTDTQYF.

The chain has TRBV5-1 and TRBJ2-7; D is perhaps TRBD1 (6 bases). Germline CDR1 SGHRS, CDR2 YFSETQ. The germline V and J ends were trimmed by 4 bases and 5 bases, with 13 bases remaining between them. The CDR3 runs to 13 residues. This CDR3 reads CASSGGQPNEQYF. Written as DNA, the CDR3 is TGCGCCAGCAGCGGTGGACAGCCCAACGAGCAGTACTTC.

The V and J genes are TRBV7-9 and TRBJ2-7; 12 positions match TRBD2. The CDR3 contains 15 residues. Germline V lookup: CDR1 SEHNR, CDR2 FQNEAQ (reference sequence). Trimming cost V 1 base and J 4 bases; bases outside gene matches: 2. As DNA, the CDR3 is TGTGCCAGCAGCTTAGTGACTAGCGGGAGTTACGAGCAGTACTTC. It specifies CASSLVTSGSYEQYF.

The rearrangement joins TRBV10-3 to TRBJ2-3; 9 bases map to TRBD2. J was trimmed by 1 base and V by 8 bases; bases with no gene match: 4. The CDR3 spans 14 residues. Germline V gives CDR1 ENHRY, CDR2 SYGVKD. The CDR3 here is CAILAGGGTDTQYF. The CDR3 nucleotides read TGTGCCATCCTGGCGGGAGGGGGCACAGATACGCAGTATTTT.

V and J are TRBV6-5 and TRBJ2-6; no clear D. The germline CDR1 and CDR2 sequences are MNHEY and SVGAGI. Deletions cut 1 base from V and 1 base from J, with 5 bases between. The CDR3 contains 15 residues. The DNA for the CDR3 is TGTGCCAGCAGTTACTACGGGTCTGGGGCCAACGTCCTGACTTTC. Translating gives CASSYYGSGANVLTF.

The chain carries TRBV30 and TRBJ2-1; 7 nucleotides align to TRBD2. Looked up from germline, CDR1 is GTSNPN and CDR2 is SVGIG (reference sequence). V lost 0 bases and J lost 1; bases outside the gene matches: 9. The CDR3 consists of 17 residues. In DNA form, the CDR3 reads TGTGCCTGGAGTGTACGATGGCGGCGGGAGTCCTACAATGAGCAGTTCTTC. The encoded protein is CAWSVRWRRESYNEQFF.

Here the CDR3 reads CASSMGRGSYEQYF. CDR3 sequence (DNA): TGTGCCAGTAGTATGGGGCGGGGGTCCTACGAGCAGTACTTC. The chain combines TRBV19 with TRBJ2-7; 7 bases fit TRBD2. Germline values: CDR1 LNHDA, CDR2 SQIVND (reference sequence). The ends lost 3 bases at V and 1 base at J; junction bases unmatched: 3. There are 14 residues in the CDR3.

Here the CDR3 DNA reads TGTGCCAGCAGTGAAGTCGTTAATCAGCCCCAGCATTTT. Amino acids: CASSEVVNQPQHF. J is TRBJ1-5 and V is TRBV6-1; D ambiguous. The V gene lost 1 base and the J gene lost 4 bases, with 5 bases spanning the gap. From germline, CDR1 is MNHNS and CDR2 SASEGT. The length of the CDR3 is 13 residues.

J is TRBJ2-1 and V is TRBV4-1; TRBD2 aligns across 12 bases. Germline CDR1 is MGHRA and CDR2 is YSYEKL. CDR3 size: 17 residues. The junction had 10 bases not matched to a gene; V was cut back by 4 bases and J by 6 bases. CDR3 DNA sequence: TGCGCCAGCAGCCTCCCAGGACTAGCGGGGTTCCTCAATGAGCAGTTCTTC. This gives the protein CASSLPGLAGFLNEQFF.

The rearrangement joins TRBV7-9 to TRBJ1-2; possibly TRBD1 for D (5 bases). The V and J ends lost 1 base and 8 bases respectively, with 20 bases between them. The germline V gene encodes CDR1 SEHNR and CDR2 FQNEAQ (reference sequence). This CDR3 is built from 16 residues. CDR3 loop: CASSLGLLGEGFGYTF. DNA of the CDR3: TGTGCCAGCAGCTTAGGATTATTGGGGGAGGGTTTCGGCTACACCTTC.

The chain combines TRBV5-6 with TRBJ2-7; 7 bases map to TRBD1. CDR3 length equals 14 residues. The V segment lost 0 bases and the J segment 2 bases; nucleotides outside the gene matches: 2. CDR1 and CDR2 from the germline V gene are SGHDT and YYEEEE. CDR3 residues: CASSLGTGPYEQYF. DNA of the CDR3: TGTGCCAGCAGCTTGGGGACAGGCCCCTACGAGCAGTACTTC.

The gene calls are TRBV7-9 and TRBJ1-1; D possibly corresponds to TRBD1 (6 bases). CDR1 is SEHNR and CDR2 is FQNEAQ in the germline V gene (reference sequence). Trimming pared 2 bases from V and 5 bases from J, leaving 15 bases between. The CDR3 loop spans 15 amino acids. The CDR3 here is CASSLPQPQGTEAFF. As DNA, the CDR3 is TGTGCCAGCAGCTTACCCCAACCACAGGGAACTGAAGCTTTCTTT. The full variable domain, in which reference TRBV7-9 and TRBJ1-1 provide the parts outside the CDR3, is DTGVSQNPRHKITKRGQNVTFRCDPISEHNRLYWYRQTLGQGPEFLTYFQNEAQLEKSRLLSDRFSAERPKGSFSTLEIQRTEQGDSAMYLCASSLPQPQGTEAFFGQGTRLTVV.

This chain's CDR3 is CAWRDRGFYEQYF. DNA of the CDR3: TGTGCCTGGAGGGACAGGGGGTTCTACGAGCAGTACTTC. The chain carries TRBV30 and TRBJ2-5, with TRBD1 matching over 10 bases. With the DNA end fitting TRBJ2-7 better, the J assignment may be wrong. Germline V lookup: CDR1 GTSNPN, CDR2 SVGIG (reference sequence). The CDR3 length is 13 residues.

CDR3 nucleotides: TGTGCCAGCAGTTACTCGACTAGCGGGAGGAAGGGGGAGCTGTTTTTT. This gives the protein CASSYSTSGRKGELFF. V gene TRBV6-5 combines with J gene TRBJ2-2; 13 bases map to TRBD2. Germline CDR1 MNHEY, CDR2 SVGAGI. The V and J ends lost 0 bases and 8 bases, in that order; junction bases with no gene match: 3. The CDR3 extends over 16 amino acids.

This clone is labeled medium-sized (0.01 to 0.1%). The chain couples TRBV9 to TRBJ2-3; 8 nucleotides agree with TRBD2. The CDR3 consists of 15 residues. Germline V gene sequence: CDR1 SGDLS, CDR2 YYNGEE. J lost 3 bases, V lost 4 bases, and 7 bases had no gene match. In DNA, the CDR3 is TGTGCCAGCAGCCCCGGGGCTAGCGGGACAGATACGCAGTATTTT. As protein: CASSPGASGTDTQYF.

The CDR3 loop is CASSIVRGETQYF. CDR3 bases: TGTGCCAGTAGTATAGTTAGAGGGGAGACCCAGTACTTC. The rearrangement links TRBV19 to TRBJ2-5; possibly TRBD2 for D (5 bases). Germline CDR1 and CDR2: LNHDA and SQIVND (reference sequence). This CDR3 is 13 amino acids long. V was cut by 1 base and J by 5 bases, with 8 bases left in between.

The chain employs TRBV2 and TRBJ2-7; D perhaps matches TRBD1 (6 bases). V was trimmed by 3 bases and J by 9 bases, leaving 27 bases between them. The germline gives CDR1 SNHLY, CDR2 FYNNEI. The length of the CDR3 is 17 residues. CDR3 sequence: CASSDWRVLLQGSGQYF. The CDR3 DNA is TGTGCCAGCAGTGATTGGAGAGTACTACTTCAGGGGTCTGGGCAGTACTTC.

The genes are TRBV7-2 and TRBJ1-3; D ambiguous. The CDR3 has 15 amino acids. Between the trimmed V and J ends, which lost 1 base and 0 bases, there was a span of 7 bases. Per germline, CDR1 SGHTA and CDR2 FQGNSA. CDR3 nucleotides: TGTGCCAGCAGCTTAGTGGGCTACTCTGGAAACACCATATATTTT. It encodes CASSLVGYSGNTIYF.

This chain links TRBV7-3 with TRBJ2-7; D might be TRBD1 (5 bases). Germline CDR1 reads SGHTA; CDR2 reads FQGTGA. V was shortened by 2 bases and J by 6 bases, with 14 bases between the two germline ends. CDR3 size: 14 residues. CDR3 sequence: CASSLSIQVSEQYF. The CDR3 nucleotides read TGTGCCAGCAGCTTATCCATACAGGTTAGCGAGCAGTACTTC.

The gene calls are TRBV5-5 and TRBJ2-1, with TRBD2 identical over 10 bases. J was trimmed by 3 bases and V by 2 bases; bases with no gene match: 2. This CDR3 spans 15 amino acids. Germline CDR1 and CDR2: SGHKS and YYEKEE (reference sequence). The CDR3 is CASSLGLADYNEQFF. CDR3 coding DNA: TGTGCCAGCAGCTTAGGACTAGCGGACTACAATGAGCAGTTCTTC.

The rearrangement links TRBV2 to TRBJ2-1, with TRBD2 matching over 7 bases. Trimming removed 4 bases from V and 5 bases from J; junction bases left unmatched: 8. CDR3 length: 15 residues. From germline, CDR1 is SNHLY and CDR2 FYNNEI. The CDR3: CASSVSSGTNNEQFF. In DNA, the CDR3 is TGTGCCAGCAGTGTGTCTAGCGGTACAAACAATGAGCAGTTCTTC.

This clone has only one observation. This chain joins TRBV7-7 and TRBJ2-7; D might be TRBD2 (6 bases). Germline V gene data show CDR1 as SSHAT and CDR2 as FNYEAQ (reference sequence). Trimming shortened V by 4 bases and J by 6 bases, and 13 bases separated the two germline ends. The CDR3 sequence is 13 residues long. The CDR3 region is CASSWTRGTEQYF. The CDR3 region has the DNA TGTGCCAGCAGCTGGACGCGGGGCACCGAGCAGTACTTC.

The chain uses TRBV27 and TRBJ1-2; TRBD1 might be the D (6 bases). The CDR3 sequence is 15 residues long. Trimming shortened V by 5 bases and J by 0 bases, and 13 bases separated the two germline ends. Germline V gives CDR1 MNHEY, CDR2 SMNVEV (reference sequence). The DNA of the CDR3 is TGTGCCAGCAGTGCCTGGACAGCGCCTAACTATGGCTACACCTTC. Amino acid sequence: CASSAWTAPNYGYTF.